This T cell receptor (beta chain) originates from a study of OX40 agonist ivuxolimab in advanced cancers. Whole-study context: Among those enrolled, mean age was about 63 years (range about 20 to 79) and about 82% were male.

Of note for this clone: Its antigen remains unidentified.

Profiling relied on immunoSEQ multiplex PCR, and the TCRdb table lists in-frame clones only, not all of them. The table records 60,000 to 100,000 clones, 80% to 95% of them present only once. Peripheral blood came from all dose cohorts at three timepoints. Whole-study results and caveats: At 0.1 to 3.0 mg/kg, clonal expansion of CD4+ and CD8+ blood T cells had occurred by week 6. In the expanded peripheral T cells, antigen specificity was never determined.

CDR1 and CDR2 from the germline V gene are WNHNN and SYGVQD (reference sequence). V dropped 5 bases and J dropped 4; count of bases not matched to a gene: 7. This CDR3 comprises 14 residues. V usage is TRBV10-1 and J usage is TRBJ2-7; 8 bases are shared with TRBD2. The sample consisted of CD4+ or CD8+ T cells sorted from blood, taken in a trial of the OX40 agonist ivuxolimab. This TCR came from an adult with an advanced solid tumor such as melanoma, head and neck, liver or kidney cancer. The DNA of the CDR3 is TGCGCCAGCAGTCGATCGCGGGGGGATTACGAGCAGTACTTC. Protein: CASSRSRGDYEQYF.